Presented here are 23 T cell receptor beta chains from one specimen sequenced in a study of Graves' ophthalmopathy and Graves' hyperthyroidism. Amplification from RNA transcripts yielded the TCR beta CDR3 regions. HTBI primers were used in a first-round RT-PCR, which preceded a second-round multiplex PCR. TCRdb reanalysed the multiplex PCR reads using MiXCR and keeps one entry per CDR3 protein. The data hold about 48,000 distinct CDR3 sequences, with less than 65% observed a single time. Material for sequencing was peripheral blood. The receptor set was obtained from an adult man with Graves' ophthalmopathy.

The chain carries TRBV4-1 and TRBJ1-5; 10 bases are a match to TRBD1. V trimming: 1 base; J trimming: 4 bases; junction bases outside the gene matches: 4. This CDR3 region has 16 residues. The germline CDR1 and CDR2 sequences are MGHRA and YSYEKL. The CDR3 DNA is TGCGCCAGCAGCCAAGTCGACAGGGGGCGTAATCAGCCCCAGCATTTT. Amino acid sequence: CASSQVDRGRNQPQHF.

The rearrangement joins TRBV20-1 to TRBJ2-7; TRBD2 agrees at 7 bases. V dropped 0 bases and J dropped 7; count of bases not matched to a gene: 9. Germline values: CDR1 DFQATT, CDR2 SNEGSKA (reference sequence). This CDR3 spans 14 amino acids. This CDR3 reads CSARDSGAWVEQYF. In DNA, the CDR3 is TGCAGTGCTAGAGACAGCGGGGCATGGGTTGAGCAGTACTTC.

This clonotype was found many times. The chain links TRBV6-5 to TRBJ2-1, with D unclear. The V end lost 5 bases, the J end lost 3 bases, and 5 bases lay between the germline ends. This CDR3 spans 12 amino acids. Germline V gene lookup returns CDR1 MNHEY and CDR2 SVGAGI. The CDR3 spells CASSRDYNEQFF. The CDR3 nucleotides are TGTGCCAGCAGTCGCGACTACAATGAGCAGTTCTTC.

At least ten counts were recorded for this clonotype. The V call is TRBV20-1, the J call TRBJ1-3; TRBD1 is a possible D gene (5 bases). This CDR3 comprises 16 residues. V dropped 0 bases and J dropped 0 bases, with 12 bases sitting between them. The germline CDR1 and CDR2 sequences are DFQATT and SNEGSKA (reference sequence). CDR3 DNA: TGCAGTGCTAGAGATCGGGGCAGCCTCTCTGGAAACACCATATATTTT. Its translation is CSARDRGSLSGNTIYF.

The CDR3 DNA follows: TGCAGTGCTAGAGCACGCGAGGGATTTTACGAGCAGTACTTC. Its protein product is CSARAREGFYEQYF. The chain recombines TRBV20-1 with TRBJ2-7; tentatively, D is TRBD2 (5 bases). The ends were cut back, 1 base at V and 4 bases at J, with 14 bases in the middle. CDR3 length: 14 amino acids. The germline CDR1 and CDR2 sequences are DFQATT and SNEGSKA (reference sequence).

The V and J genes are TRBV2 and TRBJ1-4; TRBD1 is a possible D gene (6 bases). The germline V gene has CDR1 SNHLY and CDR2 FYNNEI. This CDR3 spans 13 amino acids. V lost 7 bases and J 10 bases, leaving 16 bases between the germline ends. The CDR3 nucleotides are TGTGCCAGCACAGGGGAATTGGTTGGAAAACTGTTTTTT. It codes for CASTGELVGKLFF.

The table lists this clonotype with a count of one. The genes are TRBV7-9 and TRBJ1-5; 7 bases line up with TRBD1. Germline CDR1 and CDR2: SEHNR and FQNEAQ (reference sequence). The CDR3 consists of 14 residues. V was clipped by 1 base and J by 7 bases; unmatched bases: 4. Written as DNA, the CDR3 is TGTGCCAGCAGCTTAGACAGGGGAGGGCAGCCCCAGCATTTT. Translated, it gives CASSLDRGGQPQHF.

In this sample, this clonotype turned up many times. This chain links TRBV12-3 or TRBV12-4 with TRBJ1-2; weak D call: TRBD1 (6 bases). The CDR3 runs 16 residues. The V gene lost 5 bases and the J gene lost 3 bases, with 19 bases spanning the gap. The CDR3 loop is CASSRNPRGIDYGYTF. CDR3 coding DNA: TGTGCCAGCAGTCGAAATCCGAGGGGGATTGACTATGGCTACACCTTC.

The V gene is TRBV7-2, the J gene TRBJ2-1; 8 nucleotides align to TRBD1. CDR1 SGHTA and CDR2 FQGNSA come from the germline V gene. This CDR3 contains 16 residues. The junction had 7 bases not matched to a gene; V was cut back by 5 bases and J by 1 base. The CDR3 here is CASSPGRTGSYNEQFF. DNA for the CDR3: TGTGCCAGCAGCCCCGGAAGGACAGGGTCCTACAATGAGCAGTTCTTC.

As regards this clonotype: This may be a read error, as it is one base from a much larger clone. V gene TRBV11-2 combines with J gene TRBJ2-1, with TRBD2 as a possible D gene (6 bases). Germline V gives CDR1 SGHAT, CDR2 FQNNGV. Trimming took 5 bases from V and 12 from J, leaving 23 bases between them. This CDR3 comprises 15 residues. CDR3 coding DNA: TGTGCCAGCAGCCAAGTCGGAGGGACGGGCGATGGGCAGTTCTTC. Its translation is CASSQVGGTGDGQFF.

Notes on this clonotype: Because the CDR3's place on the DNA is in doubt, the DNA is left out and the CDR3 is given as listed by TCRdb. This chain links TRBV10-3 with TRBJ1-4. The CDR3 has 21 amino acids, counting both end residues. Germline values: CDR1 ENHRY, CDR2 SYGVKD. Here the CDR3 reads CAISDSNTEAFFGQSGEKLFF.

This chain uses TRBV5-1 with TRBJ1-4, with 10 bases aligning to TRBD1. CDR3 length equals 15 residues. Germline-derived CDR1 and CDR2 are SGHRS and YFSETQ. Unmatched junction bases numbered 7, after V lost 4 bases and J lost 7 bases. The CDR3 protein is CASSLRQGASEKLFF. CDR3 nucleotides: TGCGCCAGCAGCCTCCGACAGGGGGCGTCTGAAAAACTGTTTTTT.

The sample holds many counts of this clonotype. V and J are TRBV20-1 and TRBJ1-3; possibly TRBD1 for D (5 bases). Germline lookup yields CDR1 DFQATT and CDR2 SNEGSKA (reference sequence). V lost 1 base, J lost 0 bases, and 10 bases lay in between. This CDR3 is 15 amino acids long. The chain's CDR3 is CSARGDSYSGNTIYF. CDR3 bases: TGCAGTGCTAGAGGCGACAGCTACTCTGGAAACACCATATATTTT.

In this sample, this clonotype turned up many times. The chain carries TRBV29-1 and TRBJ2-3, with TRBD2 matching over 7 bases. The CDR3 sequence is 12 residues long. Germline trimming cut 3 bases from V and 6 bases from J; bases unmatched to any gene: 3. Germline values: CDR1 SQVTM, CDR2 ANQGSEA. DNA of the CDR3: TGCAGCGTTGATAATAGCGGGGATACGCAGTATTTT. Amino acids: CSVDNSGDTQYF.

The chain employs TRBV7-8 and TRBJ2-1; D unclear. The CDR3 loop spans 11 amino acids. Germline assignment: CDR1 SGHVS and CDR2 FQNEAQ. Trimming took off 5 bases at V and 7 bases at J, with 6 bases between the two ends. Here the CDR3 DNA reads TGTGCCAGCAGCAGACGTAATGAGCAGTTCTTC. Protein: CASSRRNEQFF.

To note about this clonotype: The junction and the germline gene differ at one end; a read error may be behind it. The chain combines TRBV20-1 with TRBJ2-1, with TRBD2 matching 12 bases. This CDR3 comprises 21 residues. From germline, CDR1 is DFQATT and CDR2 SNEGSKA (reference sequence). CDR3 nucleotide sequence: TGCGGTGCTAGAGATCCTGGGGCCCTAGCGGGGGGGCGAGTGGAGTACAATGAGCAGTTCTTC. This sequence encodes CGARDPGALAGGRVEYNEQFF.

V is TRBV20-1 and J is TRBJ2-7; 7 bases agree with TRBD1. Germline CDR1 is DFQATT and CDR2 is SNEGSKA (reference sequence). With 6 bases clipped from V and 2 bases from J, the junction kept 10 bases outside the gene matches. This CDR3 is 14 amino acids long. The CDR3 loop reads CSAVPGGVPYEQYF. CDR3 sequence (DNA): TGCAGTGCCGTTCCAGGGGGAGTCCCCTACGAGCAGTACTTC.

The V gene is TRBV7-2, the J gene TRBJ2-3; 7 bases align to TRBD1. CDR1 and CDR2 (germline): SGHTA, FQGNSA. CDR3 size: 16 residues. V lost 0 bases to trimming and J lost 1 base; unmatched junction nucleotides: 4. This CDR3 is CASSLAPQGGTDTQYF. In DNA, the CDR3 is TGTGCCAGCAGCTTAGCCCCTCAGGGGGGCACAGATACGCAGTATTTT.

The chain couples TRBV5-4 to TRBJ2-1; D may be TRBD2 (7 bases). Trimming removed 5 bases at V and 9 bases at J, with 18 bases between. Looked up from germline, CDR1 is SGHNT and CDR2 is YYREEE (reference sequence). This CDR3 contains 14 residues. The CDR3 here is CASSPATGRGEQFF. The CDR3 DNA reads as TGTGCCAGCAGTCCCGCCACAGGGAGGGGTGAGCAGTTCTTC.

The V call is TRBV5-5, the J call TRBJ1-4; 7 nucleotides line up with TRBD1. CDR3 length: 16 amino acids. Trimming removed 0 bases from V and 7 bases from J; junction bases left unmatched: 9. Germline V gives CDR1 SGHKS, CDR2 YYEKEE (reference sequence). The CDR3 protein is CASSLASAGGSEKLFF. In DNA form, the CDR3 reads TGTGCCAGCAGCTTGGCCTCGGCAGGGGGTAGTGAAAAACTGTTTTTT.

This clonotype has a count of ten or more. Here the CDR3 reads CASSSTPSVQGDEQFF. The DNA of the CDR3 is TGTGCCAGCAGCTCCACGCCAAGCGTCCAGGGGGATGAGCAGTTCTTC. The chain has TRBV7-3 and TRBJ2-1, with TRBD1 matching 7 bases. The junction had 14 bases not matched to a gene; V was cut back by 4 bases and J by 8 bases. Germline V CDR1 and CDR2: SGHTA, FQGTGA. This CDR3 comprises 16 residues.

This clonotype came up a few times. It may be a read error: a sequence one base away is much more abundant. The chain uses TRBV3-1 and TRBJ2-2; possibly TRBD2 for D (6 bases). The CDR3 runs 12 residues. Looked up from germline, CDR1 is LGHDT and CDR2 is YNNKEL (reference sequence). CDR3 in amino acids: CASSLATGGLFF. In DNA form, the CDR3 reads TGTGCCAGCAGCCTGGCCACCGGGGGGCTGTTTTTT.

This clonotype came up many times. The chain couples TRBV2 to TRBJ1-4, with D possibly being TRBD1 (5 bases). CDR1 is SNHLY and CDR2 is FYNNEI in the germline V gene. This CDR3 is built from 14 residues. Trimming removed 3 bases from V and 7 bases from J, with 12 bases in between. The CDR3 DNA sequence: TGTGCCAGCAGTGAGTCAAGGGGCGGTGAAAAACTGTTTTTT. Its protein is CASSESRGGEKLFF.